This entry is about one T cell receptor (beta chain). Its cognate antigen is unknown. V shed 6 bases and J shed 0 bases, with 9 bases lying between them. The germline V gene encodes CDR1 MNHEY and CDR2 SVGAGI. The CDR3 totals 14 residues. The sample belongs to a study of cytomegalovirus exposure and HLA in healthy donors. Study as a whole: Unique TCR beta sequences numbering 95 million to 130 million came from approximately 180 million T cells in an earlier analysis. Study-level findings and limits: A later analysis linked a missense variant in DCLRE1C to the trimming of TCR beta V and J genes. Available immune exposure information covered CMV serostatus only. Specific recognition of CMV antigens was confirmed in vitro for three chains (all CMV-associated).

Amplification used 60 Vbeta primers and 13 Jbeta primers. The data were produced by immunoSEQ multiplex PCR, yet TCRdb's version contains in-frame clones alone and is incomplete. The sample carries 85,000 to 130,000 clones, over 60% recorded once. The source material was PBMCs. The receptor was derived from a young woman in good health and CMV-seropositive. The chain uses TRBV6-5 and TRBJ2-1; D gene ambiguous. CDR3 DNA sequence: TGTGCCAGCAGCCCCTTTAGCTCCTACAATGAGCAGTTCTTC. Protein: CASSPFSSYNEQFF.